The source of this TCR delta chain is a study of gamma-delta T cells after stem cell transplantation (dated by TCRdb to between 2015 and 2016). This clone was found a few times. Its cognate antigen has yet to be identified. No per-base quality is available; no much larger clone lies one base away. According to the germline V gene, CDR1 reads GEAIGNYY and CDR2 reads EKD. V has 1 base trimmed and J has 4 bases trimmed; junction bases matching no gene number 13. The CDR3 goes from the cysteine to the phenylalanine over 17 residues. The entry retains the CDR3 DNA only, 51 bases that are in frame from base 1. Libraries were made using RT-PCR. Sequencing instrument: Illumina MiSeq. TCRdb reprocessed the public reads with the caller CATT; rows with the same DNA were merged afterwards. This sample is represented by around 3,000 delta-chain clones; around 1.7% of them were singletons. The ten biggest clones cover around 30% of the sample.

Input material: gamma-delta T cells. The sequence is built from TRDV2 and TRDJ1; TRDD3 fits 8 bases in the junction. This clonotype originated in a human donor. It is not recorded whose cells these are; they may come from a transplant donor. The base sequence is TGTGCCTGTGACACAGTACTGGGGGCTTCTGGAGGCGATAAACTCATCTTT. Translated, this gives CACDTVLGASGGDKLIF.